The clone carrying this T cell receptor beta chain was seen at least ten times. Time point of the sample: newly diagnosed GD, antithyroid drugs for less than 3 months. The TCR library was prepared using RNA isolated from PBMCs. The data stem from a study of regulatory T cells in long-lasting Graves disease. The CDR3 spans 15 residues. Germline CDR1 reads SEHNR; CDR2 reads FQNEAQ (reference sequence). The V gene end was trimmed by 5 bases and the J gene end by 6 bases; junction bases not matched to a gene: 12. Combining iRepertoire HTBI primers with Arm-PCR of CDR3 regions, the authors built TCR beta libraries. TCRdb re-derived calls from the multiplex PCR reads in MiXCR, one entry per CDR3 protein. The data contain approximately 540,000 distinct CDR3 sequences, around 13% of them singletons. Separately, the same data were catalogued under a study of T cells in Graves' hyperthyroidism and ophthalmopathy.

The sample consisted of peripheral blood mononuclear cells (PBMCs), taken at new diagnosis, from a patient treated with antithyroid drugs. V usage is TRBV7-9 and J usage is TRBJ2-7; TRBD1 aligns across 8 bases. The receptor comes from a woman in her 30s with Graves disease. The CDR3 coding sequence is TGTGCCAGCAGCCGTGATTGGTCAGGGGGCGGCGAGCAGTACTTC. Its translation: CASSRDWSGGGEQYF.